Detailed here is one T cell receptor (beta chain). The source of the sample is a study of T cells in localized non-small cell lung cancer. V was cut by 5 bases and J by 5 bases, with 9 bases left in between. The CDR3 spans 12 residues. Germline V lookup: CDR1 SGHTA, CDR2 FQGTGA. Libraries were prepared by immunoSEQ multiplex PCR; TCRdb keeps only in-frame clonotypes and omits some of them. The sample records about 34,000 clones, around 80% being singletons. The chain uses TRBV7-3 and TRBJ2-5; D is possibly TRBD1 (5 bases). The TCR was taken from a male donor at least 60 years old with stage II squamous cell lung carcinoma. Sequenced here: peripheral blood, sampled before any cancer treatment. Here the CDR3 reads CASSGASETQYF. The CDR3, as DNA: TGTGCCAGCAGCGGGGCTTCGGAGACCCAGTACTTC.